This T cell receptor beta chain was captured in a study of a mutant IDH1 vaccine in newly diagnosed glioma. Study context: Radiotherapy, temozolomide, or both had been given previously, and both were given to most. Study-level points and caveats: Changes in the top peripheral T cell clonotypes seemingly had no bearing on pseudoprogression.

V shed 7 bases, J shed 2 bases, and the junction held 6 bases outside the gene matches. Germline V CDR1 and CDR2: MNHNS, SASEGT. This CDR3 region has 14 residues. Sequenced by immunoSEQ multiplex PCR; TCRdb stores in-frame clones only, minus some. The sample records approximately 84,000 clones, 80% to 90% being singletons. This clone is a singleton in its sample. Its antigen is not identified. The time point is: week 47, end of study. Topical imiquimod accompanied each vaccine dose, which consisted of 300 ug of mutant IDH1 20-mer peptide. Eight vaccinations were given in weeks 1, 3, 5, 7, 11, 15, 19 and 23.

The specimen comprised PBMCs, sampled from a glioma patient whose treatment included an IDH1 peptide vaccine. This receptor was obtained from a man between 35 and 55 years old with glioma. This rearrangement joins TRBV6-1 to TRBJ1-2; 8 bases line up with TRBD1. CDR3 in amino acids: CASTGTGLNYGYTF. As DNA, the CDR3 is TGTGCCAGCACCGGGACAGGTCTAAACTATGGCTACACCTTC.